This TCR beta chain was captured by sequencing in a study of T cells in Graves' hyperthyroidism and ophthalmopathy. General study results and limits: Blood samples included most of the expanded thyroid clonotypes exceeding 0.001.

TCR beta CDR3 sequences were amplified from RNA transcripts. The TCR CDR3 was amplified in a first-round RT-PCR using the HTBI primer set. Each CDR3 protein is one row after TCRdb ran MiXCR on the multiplex PCR reads. This repertoire shows 300,000 to 400,000 distinct CDR3 sequences, over 20% found once; its top ten account for roughly 52%. For this clonotype: Its specificity is unknown.

V was shortened by 3 bases and J by 8 bases, with 11 bases between the two germline ends. The CDR3 is made up of 13 amino acids. Germline V gene sequence: CDR1 KGHSH, CDR2 LQKENI. Clinical symptoms, serum thyroxine and TRAb, thyroid ultrasound and orbital computed tomography were used for the diagnoses. This clonotype was sampled from a woman in her 50s with Graves' hyperthyroidism. Sequencing was carried out using blood. This chain uses TRBV18 with TRBJ1-5; D gene unclear. The CDR3 DNA sequence: TGTGCCAGCTCACCGTCCAGGATTGAGCCCCAGCATTTT. It yields the protein CASSPSRIEPQHF.